Shown below are 18 T cell receptor beta chains from a single sample sequenced in a study of control samples from healthy donors and cancer patients. Here immunoSEQ multiplex PCR was the method, and the copy in TCRdb shows in-frame clones only, minus some. Among over 120,000 clones listed, just under 95% were seen once. Sequencing was done on a sample of PBMCs. These receptors were obtained from a man between 60 and 70 years old with colorectal cancer.

The chain has TRBV7-6 and TRBJ1-3; possible D gene TRBD1, 6 bases. Trimming stripped 5 bases from V and 4 bases from J, with 9 bases between. The CDR3 covers 13 residues. The germline V gene encodes CDR1 SGHVS and CDR2 FNYEAQ. This CDR3 reads CASSADRGNTIYF. The CDR3 nucleotides read TGTGCCAGCAGCGCCGACAGGGGAAACACCATATATTTT. Variable domain in full (rest from reference TRBV7-6 and TRBJ1-3): GAGVSQSPRYKVTKRGQDVALRCDPISGHVSLYWYRQALGQGPEFLTYFNYEAQQDKSGLPNDRFSAERPEGSISTLTIQRTEQRDSAMYRCASSADRGNTIYFGEGSWLTVV.

In this sample, this clone turned up once. This chain uses TRBV6-1 with TRBJ1-5; no firm D call. Germline V CDR1 and CDR2: MNHNS, SASEGT. Trimming took off 2 bases at V and 2 bases at J, with 10 bases between the two ends. CDR3 length equals 15 residues. CDR3 sequence reads: CASSEPGLGNQPQHF. The CDR3 region has the DNA TGTGCCAGCAGTGAACCCGGGCTAGGCAATCAGCCCCAGCATTTT.

CDR3 DNA sequence: TGTGCCAGCAGCTCCAGGGGTTGGGTAGATGGAAACACCATATATTTT. Translated: CASSSRGWVDGNTIYF. V is TRBV5-6 and J is TRBJ1-3, with D tentatively TRBD1 (6 bases). This CDR3 has 16 residues. The germline CDR1 and CDR2 sequences are SGHDT and YYEEEE. V lost 3 bases to trimming and J lost 3 bases, with 16 bases between them. The whole variable domain, filled in from reference TRBV5-6 and TRBJ1-3, reads DAGVTQSPTHLIKTRGQQVTLRCSPKSGHDTVSWYQQALGQGPQFIFQYYEEEERQRGNFPDRFSGHQFPNYSSELNVNALLLGDSALYLCASSSRGWVDGNTIYFGEGSWLTVV.

The chain combines TRBV5-1 with TRBJ1-2; TRBD1 might be the D (5 bases). This CDR3 comprises 15 residues. V gave up 0 bases and J gave up 4 bases, with 13 bases separating them. Germline CDR1 is SGHRS and CDR2 is YFSETQ. The CDR3 protein is CASSLEEGQGYGYTF. The CDR3 DNA reads as TGCGCCAGCAGCTTGGAGGAGGGGCAGGGCTATGGCTACACCTTC.

The V and J genes are TRBV19 and TRBJ1-5; D gene ambiguous. The germline CDR1 and CDR2 sequences are LNHDA and SQIVND (reference sequence). The germline V and J ends were trimmed by 7 bases and 3 bases, with 16 bases remaining between them. This CDR3 has 15 amino acids. CDR3 DNA sequence: TGTGCCAGTACGGAGTCTCAAGGGTACAATCAGCCCCAGCATTTT. It is translated as CASTESQGYNQPQHF.

The chain joins TRBV19 to TRBJ1-1; 7 bases line up with TRBD1. The CDR3 spans 14 residues. Germline assignment: CDR1 LNHDA and CDR2 SQIVND (reference sequence). V dropped 7 bases and J dropped 5; count of bases not matched to a gene: 10. CDR3 protein: CASTVGQEATEAFF. The CDR3 region has the DNA TGTGCCAGTACAGTCGGACAGGAGGCGACTGAAGCTTTCTTT.

CDR3: CASSPRYLQGQGIYEQYF. The CDR3 bases are TGTGCCAGCAGCCCCAGATACCTCCAAGGACAGGGTATTTACGAGCAGTACTTC. The V gene is TRBV3-1 (or the pseudogene TRBV3-2), the J gene TRBJ2-7, with TRBD1 matching over 8 bases. This CDR3 contains 18 residues. Unmatched junction bases numbered 18, after V lost 4 bases and J lost 4 bases. Germline loops: CDR1 LGHDT, CDR2 YNNKEL (reference sequence).

This rearrangement joins TRBV3-1 (or the pseudogene TRBV3-2) to TRBJ2-3, with D tentatively TRBD2 (5 bases). Germline CDR1 LGHDT, CDR2 YNNKEL (reference sequence). Trimming cost V 7 bases and J 1 base, with 12 bases left between them. The CDR3 has 14 residues. The CDR3 DNA reads TGTGCCAGCACCACACTCGGGGGCACAGATACGCAGTATTTT. It specifies CASTTLGGTDTQYF.

J is TRBJ2-5 and V is TRBV6-5, with TRBD2 as a possible D gene (6 bases). CDR1 and CDR2 from the germline V gene are MNHEY and SVGAGI. V lost 7 bases and J lost 5, with 14 bases in between. The CDR3 runs to 13 residues. CDR3 nucleotide sequence: TGTGCCAGCATCGAGGGAGGCGGGGAGACCCAGTACTTC. Translating it yields CASIEGGGETQYF.

V is TRBV10-2 and J is TRBJ1-6; D possibly corresponds to TRBD1 (6 bases). The CDR3 is 15 amino acids. V lost 4 bases and J 5 bases, leaving 12 bases between the germline ends. Germline CDR1 and CDR2: WSHSY and SAAADI. CDR3 nucleotides: TGCGCCAGCAGTGTTTCGACAGGCGATAATTCACCCCTCCACTTT. The encoded protein is CASSVSTGDNSPLHF.

This rearrangement joins TRBV19 to TRBJ2-6, with TRBD2 identical over 9 bases. The germline V gene has CDR1 LNHDA and CDR2 SQIVND (reference sequence). The CDR3 is 18 residues long. The junction had 13 bases not matched to a gene; V was cut back by 7 bases and J by 3 bases. DNA of the CDR3: TGTGCCAGTACTATGGCGGCGGGGGGGCCGAGTGGGGCCAACGTCCTGACTTTC. This encodes CASTMAAGGPSGANVLTF.

V usage is TRBV7-9 and J usage is TRBJ2-5; D not resolved. The germline gives CDR1 SEHNR, CDR2 FQNEAQ (reference sequence). Trimming shortened V by 2 bases and J by 4 bases, and 2 bases separated the two germline ends. This CDR3 region has 11 residues. For the CDR3, the DNA is TGTGCCAGCAGCTTATTAGAGACCCAGTACTTC. Protein product: CASSLLETQYF. Using reference TRBV7-9 and TRBJ2-5 for the parts outside the CDR3, the full variable domain is DTGVSQNPRHKITKRGQNVTFRCDPISEHNRLYWYRQTLGQGPEFLTYFQNEAQLEKSRLLSDRFSAERPKGSFSTLEIQRTEQGDSAMYLCASSLLETQYFGPGTRLLVL.

The chain links TRBV5-5 to TRBJ2-6; D possibly corresponds to TRBD1 (6 bases). The germline V and J ends were trimmed by 5 bases and 0 bases, with 21 bases remaining between them. Germline assignment: CDR1 SGHKS and CDR2 YYEKEE (reference sequence). This CDR3 spans 19 amino acids. CDR3 coding DNA: TGTGCCAGCAGGAGAGCAGGGTCAGGGGTCTCCTCTGGGGCCAACGTCCTGACTTTC. This sequence encodes CASRRAGSGVSSGANVLTF.

The CDR3 here is CASSEISNNQPQHF. CDR3 coding DNA: TGTGCCAGCAGTGAAATAAGCAACAATCAGCCCCAGCATTTT. The gene calls are TRBV6-1 and TRBJ1-5, with no clear D. V was cut by 2 bases and J by 3 bases, with 8 bases left in between. Germline CDR1 and CDR2: MNHNS and SASEGT. CDR3 length: 14 residues.

This clone was recorded only once. One end of the junction fails to match germline, which may point to a read error. Other DNA sequences in the sample encode the same CDR3. This chain connects TRBV4-1 to TRBJ1-6; weak D call: TRBD1 (6 bases). Germline CDR1 MGHRA, CDR2 YSYEKL. This CDR3 spans 18 amino acids. As DNA, the CDR3 is TGCGCTAGCAGTTATCAGGGTGGGGGGCTGACCTATAATTCACCCCTCCACTTT. The encoded protein is CASSYQGGGLTYNSPLHF.

The chain links TRBV11-2 to TRBJ2-7; tentatively, D is TRBD2 (7 bases). Germline V gene sequence: CDR1 SGHAT, CDR2 FQNNGV. The CDR3 sequence is 15 residues long. Between the trimmed V and J ends, which lost 1 base and 0 bases, there was a span of 10 bases. The CDR3 coding sequence is TGTGCCAGCAGCTTAGTAGGGGGGGGCTCCTACGAGCAGTACTTC. Its protein is CASSLVGGGSYEQYF.

The CDR3 nucleotides read TGTGCCAGCAGCCCCCGGGGGGTAGGTTCACCCCTCCACTTT. It codes for CASSPRGVGSPLHF. The V gene is TRBV7-2, the J gene TRBJ1-6; D may be TRBD1 (5 bases). With 5 bases removed from V and 9 bases from J, the gap between germline ends came to 14 bases. Germline CDR1 and CDR2: SGHTA and FQGNSA. The CDR3 contains 14 residues.

J is TRBJ1-1 and V is TRBV9; D remains unclear. Deletions cut 4 bases from V and 2 bases from J, with 15 bases between. This CDR3 comprises 15 residues. Germline V gene sequence: CDR1 SGDLS, CDR2 YYNGEE. The CDR3 spells CASSPRFMANTEAFF. The CDR3 bases are TGTGCCAGCAGCCCTCGCTTTATGGCAAACACTGAAGCTTTCTTT.